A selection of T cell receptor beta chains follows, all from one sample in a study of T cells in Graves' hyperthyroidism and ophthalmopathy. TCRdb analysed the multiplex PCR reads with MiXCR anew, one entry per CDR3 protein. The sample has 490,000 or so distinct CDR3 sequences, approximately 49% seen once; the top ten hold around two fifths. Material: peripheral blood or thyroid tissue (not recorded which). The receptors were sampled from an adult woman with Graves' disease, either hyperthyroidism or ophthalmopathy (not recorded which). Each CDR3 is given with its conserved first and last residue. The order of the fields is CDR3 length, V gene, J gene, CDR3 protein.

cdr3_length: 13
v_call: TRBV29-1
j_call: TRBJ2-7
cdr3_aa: CSVGSRHSYEQYF

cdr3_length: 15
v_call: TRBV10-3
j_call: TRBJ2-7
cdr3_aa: CASSEVARGVYEQYF

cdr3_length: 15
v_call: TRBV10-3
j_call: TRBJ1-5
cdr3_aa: CAISESTGLGQPQHF

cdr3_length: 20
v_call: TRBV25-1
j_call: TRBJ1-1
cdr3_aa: CASSIYLCSVEDMADTEAFF

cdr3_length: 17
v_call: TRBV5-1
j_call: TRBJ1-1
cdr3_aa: CASSLAGRAAGNTEAFF

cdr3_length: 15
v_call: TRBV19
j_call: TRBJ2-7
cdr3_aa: CASSMAGTGGYEQYF

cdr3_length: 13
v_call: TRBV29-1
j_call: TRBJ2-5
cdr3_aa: CSVEDRGGKTQYF

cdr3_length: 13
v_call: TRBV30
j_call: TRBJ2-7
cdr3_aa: CACTTSYLLEQYF

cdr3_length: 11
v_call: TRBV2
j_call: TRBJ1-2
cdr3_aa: CASSINYGYTF

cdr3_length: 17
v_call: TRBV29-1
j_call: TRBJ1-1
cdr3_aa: CSVEPRQGAYFNTEAFF

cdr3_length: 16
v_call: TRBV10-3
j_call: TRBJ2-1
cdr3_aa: CAISEWEISSYNEQFF

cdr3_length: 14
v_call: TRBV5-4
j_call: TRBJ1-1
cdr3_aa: CASSAWAWDTEAFF

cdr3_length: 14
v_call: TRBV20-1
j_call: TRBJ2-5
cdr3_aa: CSARAGDERETQYF

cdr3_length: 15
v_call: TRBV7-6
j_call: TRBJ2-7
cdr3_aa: CASSLRQGDSYEQYF

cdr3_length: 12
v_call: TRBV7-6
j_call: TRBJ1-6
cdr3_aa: CATGTNNSPLHF

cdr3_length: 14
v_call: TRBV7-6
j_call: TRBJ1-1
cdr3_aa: CASSGGLRYTEAFF